This entry lists 5 T cell receptor beta chains sequenced from one sample in a study of early T cells in non-severe SARS-CoV-2 infection. TCRdb independently ran MiXCR on the 5' RACE reads; one entry per CDR3 protein. Here the sample spans tens of thousands of distinct CDR3 sequences, roughly 17% being singletons. Sequenced material: whole blood, taken at baseline. The receptors derive from an adult who was a healthcare worker with PCR-confirmed SARS-CoV-2 infection or an uninfected control (not recorded which).

This clonotype turned up a few times. The J gene is TRBJ2-5, the V gene TRBV11-2; D uncertain. Trimming shortened V by 5 bases and J by 0 bases, and 7 bases separated the two germline ends. Germline CDR1 reads SGHAT; CDR2 reads FQNNGV. The CDR3 covers 13 residues. CDR3 nucleotide sequence: TGTGCCAGCAGCGTTACCTACCAAGAGACCCAGTACTTC. It yields the protein CASSVTYQETQYF.

This clonotype turned up a few times. V is TRBV27 and J is TRBJ2-2; the match to TRBD2 covers 12 bases. This CDR3 region has 15 residues. Germline CDR1 reads MNHEY; CDR2 reads SMNVEV (reference sequence). Losses at the gene ends were 5 bases for V and 2 bases for J; bases not matched to a gene: 0. This CDR3 is CASSGLAGNTGELFF. The CDR3 DNA sequence: TGTGCCAGCAGTGGACTAGCGGGAAACACCGGGGAGCTGTTTTTT.

This clonotype was seen more than once but under ten times. The rearrangement joins TRBV29-1 to TRBJ2-3; 7 bases line up with TRBD2. This CDR3 is 13 amino acids long. The germline gives CDR1 SQVTM, CDR2 ANQGSEA. V trimming: 2 bases; J trimming: 1 base; junction bases outside the gene matches: 0. DNA of the CDR3: TGCAGCGTTGAACTAGCGGGCACAGATACGCAGTATTTT. Residues: CSVELAGTDTQYF.

This clonotype was seen at least ten times. The genes are TRBV30 and TRBJ2-1; D unresolved. Germline loops: CDR1 GTSNPN, CDR2 SVGIG (reference sequence). V was cut by 3 bases and J by 6 bases, with 9 bases left in between. This CDR3 contains 12 residues. Here the CDR3 DNA reads TGTGCCTGGAGAGACCGCTCCAATGAGCAGTTCTTC. Encoded protein: CAWRDRSNEQFF. Drawing the rest from reference TRBV30 and TRBJ2-1, the complete variable domain is SQTIHQWPATLVQPVGSPLSLECTVEGTSNPNLYWYRQAAGRGLQLLFYSVGIGQISSEVPQNLSASRPQDRQFILSSKKLLLSDSGFYLCAWRDRSNEQFFGPGTRLTVL.

This clonotype was detected many times. This chain connects TRBV5-1 to TRBJ2-1, with 10 bases aligning to TRBD2. The V segment lost 4 bases and the J segment 0 bases; nucleotides outside the gene matches: 10. The CDR3 sequence is 18 residues long. Germline V gene data show CDR1 as SGHRS and CDR2 as YFSETQ. In DNA, the CDR3 is TGCGCCAGCAGCCCCCTAGCGGGAGTAGGGGACTCCTACAATGAGCAGTTCTTC. Protein: CASSPLAGVGDSYNEQFF.